This T cell receptor (beta chain) was sequenced in a study of blood T cell repertoires in COVID-19. The data were produced by immunoSEQ multiplex PCR, yet TCRdb's version contains in-frame clones alone and is incomplete. The table has roughly 380,000 clones, roughly 86% seen once. The CDR3 is 16 amino acids. CDR1 and CDR2 from the germline V gene are SGDLS and YYNGEE. The V gene end was trimmed by 0 bases and the J gene end by 7 bases; junction bases not matched to a gene: 5. Sequenced material: peripheral blood. This chain connects TRBV9 to TRBJ2-1, with TRBD2 matching 12 bases. The sequence was collected from a human donor with acute or convalescent COVID-19. The donor label of this sample is uncertain. CDR3 sequence (DNA): TGTGCCAGCAGCGTAGCAACTAGCGGGAGGCTTAATGAGCAGTTCTTC. It codes for CASSVATSGRLNEQFF.